A single sample gave rise to the 3 T cell receptor beta chains below, sequenced in a study of blood T cell repertoires in COVID-19. Only in-frame clones appear in the TCRdb table, and some are missing; sequencing was by immunoSEQ multiplex PCR. The table lists approximately 20,000 clones, 80% to 95% of them singletons, with approximately 4% in the top ten. The sequenced material came from peripheral blood. The receptor source for this set is a woman between 45 and 60 years old with active COVID-19.

The chain combines TRBV5-4 with TRBJ2-5, with D possibly matching TRBD2 (5 bases). V lost 4 bases and J lost 7, with 23 bases in between. The CDR3 runs 16 residues. In germline, CDR1 is SGHNT, CDR2 YYREEE (reference sequence). In DNA, the CDR3 is TGTGCCAGCAGCCCGCCCACGGCGGGTAGACCCACGACCCAGTACTTC. This encodes CASSPPTAGRPTTQYF. Drawing the rest from reference TRBV5-4 and TRBJ2-5, the complete variable domain is ETGVTQSPTHLIKTRGQQVTLRCSSQSGHNTVSWYQQALGQGPQFIFQYYREEENGRGNFPPRFSGLQFPNYSSELNVNALELDDSALYLCASSPPTAGRPTTQYFGPGTRLLVL.

DNA of the CDR3: TGTGCCAGTAGCCCGACAGGGTCTGGCTACGAGCAGTACTTC. It codes for CASSPTGSGYEQYF. The rearrangement joins TRBV19 to TRBJ2-7, with TRBD1 identical over 7 bases. The CDR3 loop spans 14 amino acids. With V trimmed by 6 bases and J by 3 bases, 8 bases remained unmatched. CDR1 LNHDA and CDR2 SQIVND come from the germline V gene (reference sequence).

This clone was seen more than once but under ten times. The chain links TRBV10-3 to TRBJ2-3; 9 positions agree with TRBD1. Trimming at V came to 8 bases and at J to 0 bases, leaving 18 bases not matched to a gene. CDR3 size: 19 residues. Germline CDR1 reads ENHRY; CDR2 reads SYGVKD. This CDR3 reads CAIFPFLGQGPFSTDTQYF. CDR3 coding DNA: TGTGCCATCTTCCCGTTCCTGGGACAGGGACCCTTTAGCACAGATACGCAGTATTTT.